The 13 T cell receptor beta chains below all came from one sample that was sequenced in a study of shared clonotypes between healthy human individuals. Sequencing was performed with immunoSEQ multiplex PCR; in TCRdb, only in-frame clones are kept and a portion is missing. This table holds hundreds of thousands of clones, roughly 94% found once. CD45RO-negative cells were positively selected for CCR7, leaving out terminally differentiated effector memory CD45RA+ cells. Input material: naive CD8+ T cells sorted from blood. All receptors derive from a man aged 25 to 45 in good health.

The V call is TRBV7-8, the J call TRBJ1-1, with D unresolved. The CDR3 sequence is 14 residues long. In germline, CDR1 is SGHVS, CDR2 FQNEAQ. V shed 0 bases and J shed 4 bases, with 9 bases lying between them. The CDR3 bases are TGTGCCAGCAGCTTAGCGGCAGGTAGCACTGAAGCTTTCTTT. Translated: CASSLAAGSTEAFF.

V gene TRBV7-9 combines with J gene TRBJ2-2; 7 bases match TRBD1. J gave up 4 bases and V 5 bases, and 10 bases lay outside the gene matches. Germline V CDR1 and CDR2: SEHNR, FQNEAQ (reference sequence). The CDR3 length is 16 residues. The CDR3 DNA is TGTGCCAGCAGCGGGCACAGGGGAGAGGGCACCGGGGAGCTGTTTTTT. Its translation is CASSGHRGEGTGELFF.

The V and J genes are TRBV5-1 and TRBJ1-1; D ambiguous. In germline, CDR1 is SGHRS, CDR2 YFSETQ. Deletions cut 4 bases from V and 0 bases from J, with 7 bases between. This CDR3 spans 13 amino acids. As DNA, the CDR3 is TGCGCCAGCAGCGAAGACCTGAACACTGAAGCTTTCTTT. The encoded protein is CASSEDLNTEAFF.

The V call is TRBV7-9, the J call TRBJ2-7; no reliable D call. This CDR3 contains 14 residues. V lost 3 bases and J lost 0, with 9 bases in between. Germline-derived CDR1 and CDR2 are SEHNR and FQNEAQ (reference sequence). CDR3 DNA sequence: TGTGCCAGCAGCTTCCGGACCGACTCCTACGAGCAGTACTTC. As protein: CASSFRTDSYEQYF.

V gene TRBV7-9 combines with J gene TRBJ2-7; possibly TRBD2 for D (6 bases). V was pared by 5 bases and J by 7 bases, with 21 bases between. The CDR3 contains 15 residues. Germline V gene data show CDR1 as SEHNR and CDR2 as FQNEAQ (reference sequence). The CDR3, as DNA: TGTGCCAGCAGCCCCCGACTGGCGGGATCGTGGGAGCAGTACTTC. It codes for CASSPRLAGSWEQYF.

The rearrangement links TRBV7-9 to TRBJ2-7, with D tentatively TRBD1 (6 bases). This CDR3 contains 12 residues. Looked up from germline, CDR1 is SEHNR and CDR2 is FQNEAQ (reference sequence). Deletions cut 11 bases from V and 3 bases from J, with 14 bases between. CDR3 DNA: TGTGCCCACGAGGGGGTGGGCTACGAGCAGTACTTC. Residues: CAHEGVGYEQYF.

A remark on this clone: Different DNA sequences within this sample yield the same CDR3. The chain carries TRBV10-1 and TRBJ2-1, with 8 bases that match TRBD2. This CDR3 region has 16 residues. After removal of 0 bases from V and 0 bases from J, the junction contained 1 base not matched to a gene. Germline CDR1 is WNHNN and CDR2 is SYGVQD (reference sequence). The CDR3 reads CASSESSGDSYNEQFF. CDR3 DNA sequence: TGCGCCAGCAGTGAGTCTAGCGGGGACTCCTACAATGAGCAGTTCTTC.

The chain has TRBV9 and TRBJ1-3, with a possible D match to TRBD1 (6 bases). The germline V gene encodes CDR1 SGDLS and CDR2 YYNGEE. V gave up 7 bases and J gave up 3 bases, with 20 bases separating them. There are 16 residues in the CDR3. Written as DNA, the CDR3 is TGTGCCAGCGGTTATCCAGGGGAGCTCGGTGGAAACACCATATATTTT. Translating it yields CASGYPGELGGNTIYF.

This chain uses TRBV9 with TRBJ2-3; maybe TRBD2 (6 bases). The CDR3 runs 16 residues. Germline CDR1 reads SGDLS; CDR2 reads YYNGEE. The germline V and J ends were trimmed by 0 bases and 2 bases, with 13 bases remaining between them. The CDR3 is CASSVAGAGYTDTQYF. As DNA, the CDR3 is TGTGCCAGCAGCGTAGCTGGAGCGGGCTACACAGATACGCAGTATTTT.

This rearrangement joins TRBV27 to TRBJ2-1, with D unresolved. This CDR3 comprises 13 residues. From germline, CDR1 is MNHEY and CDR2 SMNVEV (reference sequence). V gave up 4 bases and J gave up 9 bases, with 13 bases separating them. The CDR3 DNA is TGTGCCAGCAGTTCCCAGCCCCGACTTGAGCAGTTCTTC. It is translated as CASSSQPRLEQFF.

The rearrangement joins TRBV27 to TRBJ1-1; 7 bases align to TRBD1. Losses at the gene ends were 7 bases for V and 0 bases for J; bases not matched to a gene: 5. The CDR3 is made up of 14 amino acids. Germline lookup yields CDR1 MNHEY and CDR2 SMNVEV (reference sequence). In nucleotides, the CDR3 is TGTGCCAGCACCTCGGGACAGCTGAACACTGAAGCTTTCTTT. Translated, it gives CASTSGQLNTEAFF.

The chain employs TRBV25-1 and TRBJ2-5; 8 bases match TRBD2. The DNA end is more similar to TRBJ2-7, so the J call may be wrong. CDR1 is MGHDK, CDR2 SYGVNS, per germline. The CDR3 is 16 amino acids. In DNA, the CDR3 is TGTGCCAGCACCCCTACCCGGCTAGCGGGTGGTTACGAGCAGTACTTC. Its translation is CASTPTRLAGGYEQYF.

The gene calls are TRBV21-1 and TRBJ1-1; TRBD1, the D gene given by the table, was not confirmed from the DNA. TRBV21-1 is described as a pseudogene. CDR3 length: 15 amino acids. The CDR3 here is CASSSSGQGDTEAFF. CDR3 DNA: TGTGCCAGCAGCTCGTCGGGACAGGGAGACACTGAAGCTTTCTTT.